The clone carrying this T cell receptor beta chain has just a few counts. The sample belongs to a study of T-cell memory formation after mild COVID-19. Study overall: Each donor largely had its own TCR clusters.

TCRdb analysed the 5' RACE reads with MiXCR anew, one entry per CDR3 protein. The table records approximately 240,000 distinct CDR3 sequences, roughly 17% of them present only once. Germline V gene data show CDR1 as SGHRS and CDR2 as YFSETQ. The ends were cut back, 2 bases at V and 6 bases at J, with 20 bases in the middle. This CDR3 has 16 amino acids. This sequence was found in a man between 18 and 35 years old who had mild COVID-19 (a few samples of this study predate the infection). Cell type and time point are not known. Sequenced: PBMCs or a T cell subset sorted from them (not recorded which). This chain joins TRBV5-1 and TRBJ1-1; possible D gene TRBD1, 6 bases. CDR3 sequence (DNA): TGCGCCAGCAGCTTCGGCGCCCTAGGGGGAGGGCCTGAAGCTTTCTTT. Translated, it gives CASSFGALGGGPEAFF.